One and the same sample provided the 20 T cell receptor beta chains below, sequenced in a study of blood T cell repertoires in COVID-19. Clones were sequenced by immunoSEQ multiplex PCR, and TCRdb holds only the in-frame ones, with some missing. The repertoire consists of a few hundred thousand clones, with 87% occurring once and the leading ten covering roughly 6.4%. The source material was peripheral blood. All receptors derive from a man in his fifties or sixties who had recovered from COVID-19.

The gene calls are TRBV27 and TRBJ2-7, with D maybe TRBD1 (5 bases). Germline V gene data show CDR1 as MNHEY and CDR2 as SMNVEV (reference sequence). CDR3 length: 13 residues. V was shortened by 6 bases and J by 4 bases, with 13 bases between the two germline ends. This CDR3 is CASSPSSGYEQYF. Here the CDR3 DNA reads TGTGCCAGCAGCCCTAGTTCAGGGTACGAGCAGTACTTC.

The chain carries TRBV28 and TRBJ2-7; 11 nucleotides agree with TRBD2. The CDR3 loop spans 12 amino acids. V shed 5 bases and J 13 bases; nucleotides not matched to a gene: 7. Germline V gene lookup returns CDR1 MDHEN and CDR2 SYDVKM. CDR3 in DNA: TGTGCCAGCAGTCCCCTAGCGGGAGGACCTTACTTC. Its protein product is CASSPLAGGPYF.

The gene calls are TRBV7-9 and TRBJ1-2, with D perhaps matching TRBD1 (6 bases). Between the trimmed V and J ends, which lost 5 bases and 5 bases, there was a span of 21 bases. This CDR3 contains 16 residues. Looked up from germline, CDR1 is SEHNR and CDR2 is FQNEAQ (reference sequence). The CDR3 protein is CASSHDLMDSTYGYTF. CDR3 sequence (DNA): TGTGCCAGCAGCCACGACTTGATGGACAGTACATATGGCTACACCTTC.

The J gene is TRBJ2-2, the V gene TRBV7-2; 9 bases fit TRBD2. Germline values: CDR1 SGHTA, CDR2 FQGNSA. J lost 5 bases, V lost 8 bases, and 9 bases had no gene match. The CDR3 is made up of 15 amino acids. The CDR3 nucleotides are TGTGCCAGCGCCGGGGGACTAGCTGGGACCGGGGAGCTGTTTTTT. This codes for CASAGGLAGTGELFF.

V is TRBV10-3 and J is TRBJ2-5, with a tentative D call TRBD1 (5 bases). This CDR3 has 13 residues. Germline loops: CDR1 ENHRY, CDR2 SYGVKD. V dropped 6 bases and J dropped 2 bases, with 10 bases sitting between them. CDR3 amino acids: CAIRPTVQETQYF. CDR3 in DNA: TGTGCCATCAGACCGACAGTTCAAGAGACCCAGTACTTC.

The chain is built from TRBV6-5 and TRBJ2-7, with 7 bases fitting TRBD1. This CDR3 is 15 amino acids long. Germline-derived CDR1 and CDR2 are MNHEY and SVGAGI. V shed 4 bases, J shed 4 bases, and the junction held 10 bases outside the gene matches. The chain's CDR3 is CASSSRGPERYEQYF. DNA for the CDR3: TGTGCCAGCAGTTCAAGGGGGCCGGAGAGATACGAGCAGTACTTC.

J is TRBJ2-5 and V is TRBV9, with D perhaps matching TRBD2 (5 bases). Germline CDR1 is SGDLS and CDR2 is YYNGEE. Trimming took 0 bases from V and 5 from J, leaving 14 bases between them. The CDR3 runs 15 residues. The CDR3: CASSVGAVFGETQYF. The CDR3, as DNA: TGTGCCAGCAGCGTAGGAGCGGTTTTCGGGGAGACCCAGTACTTC.

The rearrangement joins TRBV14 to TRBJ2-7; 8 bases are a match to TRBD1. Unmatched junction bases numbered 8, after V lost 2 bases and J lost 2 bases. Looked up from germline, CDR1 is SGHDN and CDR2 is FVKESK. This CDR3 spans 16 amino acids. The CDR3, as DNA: TGTGCCAGCAGCCAAAACTACAGGGGGACGGCCTACGAGCAGTACTTC. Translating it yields CASSQNYRGTAYEQYF. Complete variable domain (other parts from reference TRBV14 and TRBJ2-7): EAGVTQFPSHSVIEKGQTVTLRCDPISGHDNLYWYRRVMGKEIKFLLHFVKESKQDESGMPNNRFLAERTGGTYSTLKVQPAELEDSGVYFCASSQNYRGTAYEQYFGPGTRLTVT.

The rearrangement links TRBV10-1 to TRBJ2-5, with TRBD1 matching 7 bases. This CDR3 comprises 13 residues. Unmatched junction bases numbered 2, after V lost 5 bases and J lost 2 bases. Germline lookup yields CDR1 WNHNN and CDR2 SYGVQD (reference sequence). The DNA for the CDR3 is TGCGCCAGCAGTTGGACAGGACAAGAGACCCAGTACTTC. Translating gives CASSWTGQETQYF.

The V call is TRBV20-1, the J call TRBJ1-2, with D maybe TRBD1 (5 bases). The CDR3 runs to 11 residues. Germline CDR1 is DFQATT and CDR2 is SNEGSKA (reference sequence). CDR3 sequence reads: CRAGNDYGYTF. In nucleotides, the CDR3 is TGCAGGGCAGGGAACGACTATGGCTACACCTTC.

CDR3: CASSLDTSLSSYEQYF. The CDR3, as DNA: TGCGCCAGCAGCTTGGATACTAGCCTATCTTCCTACGAGCAGTACTTC. The V and J genes are TRBV5-1 and TRBJ2-7; D possibly corresponds to TRBD2 (6 bases). The CDR3 has 16 amino acids. The germline V and J ends were trimmed by 0 bases and 1 base, with 14 bases remaining between them. The V gene's germline CDR1 is SGHRS and CDR2 YFSETQ.

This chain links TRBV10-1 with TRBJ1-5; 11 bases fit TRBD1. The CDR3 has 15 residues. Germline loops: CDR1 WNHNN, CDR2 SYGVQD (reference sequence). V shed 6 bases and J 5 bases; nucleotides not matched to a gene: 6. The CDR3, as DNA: TGCGCCAGCAGAGGACAGGGGGCAAAGGATCAGCCCCAGCATTTT. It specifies CASRGQGAKDQPQHF.

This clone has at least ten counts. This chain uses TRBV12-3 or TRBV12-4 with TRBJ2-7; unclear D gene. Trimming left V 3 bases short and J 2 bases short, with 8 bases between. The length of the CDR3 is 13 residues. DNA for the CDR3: TGTGCCAGCAGTTTTTCCCAGGCCTACGAGCAGTACTTC. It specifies CASSFSQAYEQYF.

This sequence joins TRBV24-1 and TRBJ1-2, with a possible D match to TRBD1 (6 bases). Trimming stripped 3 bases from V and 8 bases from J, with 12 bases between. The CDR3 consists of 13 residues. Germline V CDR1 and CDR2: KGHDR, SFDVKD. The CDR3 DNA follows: TGTGCCACCAGTGATACCCGGACAGAAGGCTACACCTTC. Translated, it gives CATSDTRTEGYTF.

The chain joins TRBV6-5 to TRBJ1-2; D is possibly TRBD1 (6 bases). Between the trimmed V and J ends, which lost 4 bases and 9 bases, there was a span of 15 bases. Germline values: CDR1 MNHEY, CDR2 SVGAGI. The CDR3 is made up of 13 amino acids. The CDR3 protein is CASSSTGPPSYTF. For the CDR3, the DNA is TGTGCCAGCAGTTCGACAGGACCTCCTAGCTACACCTTC.

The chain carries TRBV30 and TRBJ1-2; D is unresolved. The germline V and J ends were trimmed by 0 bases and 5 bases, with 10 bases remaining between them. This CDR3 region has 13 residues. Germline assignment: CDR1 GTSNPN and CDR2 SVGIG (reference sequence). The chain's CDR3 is CAWSVQSLYGYTF. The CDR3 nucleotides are TGTGCCTGGAGTGTACAGTCCTTATATGGCTACACCTTC.

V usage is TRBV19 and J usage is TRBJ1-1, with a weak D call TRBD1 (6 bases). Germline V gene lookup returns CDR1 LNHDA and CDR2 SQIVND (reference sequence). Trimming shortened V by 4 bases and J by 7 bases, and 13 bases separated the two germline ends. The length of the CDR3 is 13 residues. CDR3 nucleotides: TGTGCCAGTAGTAGCAGGGGACTAAATGAAGCTTTCTTT. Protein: CASSSRGLNEAFF.

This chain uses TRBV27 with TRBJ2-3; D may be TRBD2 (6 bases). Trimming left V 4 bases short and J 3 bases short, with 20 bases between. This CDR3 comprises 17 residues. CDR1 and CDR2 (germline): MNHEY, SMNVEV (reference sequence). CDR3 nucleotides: TGTGCCAGCAGTTGGGCGGGGCAGCTCACACGAACAGATACGCAGTATTTT. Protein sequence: CASSWAGQLTRTDTQYF.

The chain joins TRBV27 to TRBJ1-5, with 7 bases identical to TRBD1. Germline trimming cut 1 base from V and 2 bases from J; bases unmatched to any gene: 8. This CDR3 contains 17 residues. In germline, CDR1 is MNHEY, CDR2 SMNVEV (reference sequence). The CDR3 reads CASSLYGAGGGNQPQHF. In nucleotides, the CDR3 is TGTGCCAGCAGTTTATATGGGGCAGGGGGTGGCAATCAGCCCCAGCATTTT.

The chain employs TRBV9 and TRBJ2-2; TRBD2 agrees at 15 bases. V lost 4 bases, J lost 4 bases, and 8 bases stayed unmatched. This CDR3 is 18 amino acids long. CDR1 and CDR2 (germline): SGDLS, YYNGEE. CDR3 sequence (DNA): TGTGCCAGCAGCCCCCGGACTAGCGGGGGGGTCGGCACCGGGGAGCTGTTTTTT. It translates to CASSPRTSGGVGTGELFF.